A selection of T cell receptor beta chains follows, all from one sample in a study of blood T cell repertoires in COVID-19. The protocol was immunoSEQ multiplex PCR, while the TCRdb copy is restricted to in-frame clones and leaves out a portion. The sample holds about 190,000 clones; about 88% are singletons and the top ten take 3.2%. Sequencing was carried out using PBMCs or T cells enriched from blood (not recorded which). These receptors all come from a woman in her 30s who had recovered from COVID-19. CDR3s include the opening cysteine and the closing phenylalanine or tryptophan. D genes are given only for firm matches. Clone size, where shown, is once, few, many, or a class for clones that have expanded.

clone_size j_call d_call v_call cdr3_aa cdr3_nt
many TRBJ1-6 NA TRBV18 CASSPDRRNSPLHF TGTGCCAGCTCACCAGACAGGAGGAATTCACCCCTCCACTTT
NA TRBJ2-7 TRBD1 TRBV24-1 CATSDPDRPYEQYF TGTGCCACCAGTGACCCGGACAGGCCCTACGAGCAGTACTTC
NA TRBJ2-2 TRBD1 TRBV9 CASSGGTGYNTGELFF TGTGCCAGCAGCGGCGGGACAGGGTATAACACCGGGGAGCTGTTTTTT
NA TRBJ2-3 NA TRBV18 CASSPSSDTQYF TGTGCCAGCTCACCTAGCTCAGATACGCAGTATTTT
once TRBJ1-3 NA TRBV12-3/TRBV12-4 CASSRSEGYTIYF TGTGCCAGCAGCCGGTCCGAGGGATACACCATATATTTT
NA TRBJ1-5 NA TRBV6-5 CASRSQQGRQPQHF TGTGCCAGCAGGTCCCAACAGGGTCGTCAGCCCCAGCATTTT
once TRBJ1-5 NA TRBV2 CASNRGAGQPQHF TGTGCCTCTAACCGGGGGGCGGGTCAGCCCCAGCATTTT
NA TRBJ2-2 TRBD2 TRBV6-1 CASSEAWRGGANTGELFF TGTGCCAGCAGTGAAGCTTGGCGCGGGGGTGCGAACACCGGGGAGCTGTTTTTT
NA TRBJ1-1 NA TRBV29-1 CSAIGGTNTEAFF TGCAGCGCTATTGGGGGGACGAACACTGAAGCTTTCTTT
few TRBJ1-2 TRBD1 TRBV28 CASSLRDSYGYTF TGTGCCAGCAGTTTGAGGGACAGCTATGGCTACACCTTC
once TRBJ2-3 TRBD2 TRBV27 CASSFSYRASGGGTDTQYF TGTGCCAGCAGTTTCTCGTACCGGGCTAGCGGGGGTGGCACAGATACGCAGTATTTT
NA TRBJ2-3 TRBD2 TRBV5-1 CASSRRAASGGDTQYF TGCGCCAGCAGCAGGCGGGCCGCCAGCGGGGGAGATACGCAGTATTTT
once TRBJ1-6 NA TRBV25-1 CASSANHSPLHF TGTGCCAGCAGTGCTAATCATTCACCCCTCCACTTT
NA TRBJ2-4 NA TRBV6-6 CASSLTVAKNIQYF TGTGCCAGCAGCTTAACAGTAGCCAAAAACATTCAGTACTTC
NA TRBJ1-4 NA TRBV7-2 CASSFGQPTNEKLFF TGTGCCAGCAGCTTCGGACAGCCAACTAATGAAAAACTGTTTTTT
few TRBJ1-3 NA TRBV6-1 CASSEGAGSGNTIYF TGTGCCAGCAGTGAAGGGGCGGGCTCTGGAAACACCATATATTTT
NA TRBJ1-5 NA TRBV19 CASSIAGTKDQPQHF TGTGCCAGTAGTATAGCCGGGACAAAGGATCAGCCCCAGCATTTT
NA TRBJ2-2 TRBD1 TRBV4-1 CASSQLGTGRGGELFF TGCGCCAGCAGCCAGCTTGGGACAGGGCGGGGCGGGGAGCTGTTTTTT
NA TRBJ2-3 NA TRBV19 CASSIPGSSTDTQYF TGTGCCAGTAGTATACCAGGCTCTAGCACAGATACGCAGTATTTT
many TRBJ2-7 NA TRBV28 CASEGQNSYEQYF TGTGCCAGCGAAGGACAGAATTCCTACGAGCAGTACTTC
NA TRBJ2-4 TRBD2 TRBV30 CAWSPRLAGAKNIQYF TGTGCCTGGAGTCCCAGACTAGCGGGAGCCAAAAACATTCAGTACTTC
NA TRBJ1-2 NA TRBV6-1 CASSESLTGASNYGYTF TGTGCCAGCAGTGAAAGTTTGACAGGCGCCTCTAACTATGGCTACACCTTC
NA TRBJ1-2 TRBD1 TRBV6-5 CASSQAGTGDYGYTF TGTGCCAGCAGCCAGGCTGGGACAGGGGACTATGGCTACACCTTC
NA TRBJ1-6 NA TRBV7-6 CASSLMPGSQGSSYNSPLHF TGTGCCAGCAGTTTAATGCCGGGTTCCCAAGGGAGCTCCTATAATTCACCCCTCCACTTT
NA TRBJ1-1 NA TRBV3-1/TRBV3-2 CASRSQGGNTEAFF TGTGCCAGCAGATCTCAGGGAGGGAACACTGAAGCTTTCTTT
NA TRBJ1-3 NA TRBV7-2 CASSSRARGNTIYF TGTGCCAGCAGTTCACGAGCGCGAGGAAACACCATATATTTT
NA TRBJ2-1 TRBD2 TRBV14 CASSPIKGLAGANEQFF TGTGCCAGCAGCCCCATTAAGGGTCTAGCGGGGGCTAATGAGCAGTTCTTC
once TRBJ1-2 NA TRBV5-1 CASSPGAQGYGYTF TGCGCCAGCAGCCCTGGGGCTCAAGGCTATGGCTACACCTTC
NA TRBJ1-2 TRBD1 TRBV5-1 CASSHRGAEDRVKGGYTF TGCGCCAGCAGCCACCGAGGCGCCGAGGACAGGGTAAAAGGTGGCTACACCTTC
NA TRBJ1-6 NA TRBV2 CASSEVQGGGSPLHF TGTGCCAGCAGTGAAGTGCAGGGCGGTGGTTCACCCCTCCACTTT
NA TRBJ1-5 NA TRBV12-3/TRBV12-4 CASSLRIYQPQHF TGTGCCAGCAGTCTCAGGATTTATCAGCCCCAGCATTTT
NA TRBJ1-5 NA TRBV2 CASSGGRQPQHF TGTGCCAGCAGTGGAGGGCGACAGCCCCAGCATTTT
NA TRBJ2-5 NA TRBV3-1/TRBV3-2 CASSETSRFQETQYF TGTGCCAGCAGCGAAACTAGCCGGTTCCAAGAGACCCAGTACTTC
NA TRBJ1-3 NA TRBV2 CASKPLGGPGNTIYF TGTGCCAGCAAACCCCTTGGAGGTCCTGGAAACACCATATATTTT
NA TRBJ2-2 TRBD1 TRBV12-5 CASGLRTGGNQRELFF TGTGCTAGTGGTCTCCGGACAGGGGGCAATCAAAGGGAGCTGTTTTTT
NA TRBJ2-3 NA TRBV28 CASSFRGLTDTQYF TGTGCCAGCAGTTTTAGAGGGTTAACAGATACGCAGTATTTT
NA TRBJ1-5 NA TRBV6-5 CASRTDLSNQPQHF TGTGCCAGCAGGACAGATCTCAGCAATCAGCCCCAGCATTTT
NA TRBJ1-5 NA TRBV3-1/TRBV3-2 CASSRQWGGNQPQHF TGTGCCAGCAGCCGGCAGTGGGGGGGCAATCAGCCCCAGCATTTT
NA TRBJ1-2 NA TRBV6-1 CASSEVRRAGREGNGYTF TGTGCCAGCAGTGAGGTAAGAAGGGCAGGGAGGGAAGGAAATGGCTACACCTTC
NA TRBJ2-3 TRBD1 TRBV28 CASSPGTAGLTDTQYF TGTGCCAGCAGTCCGGGGACAGCAGGTCTCACAGATACGCAGTATTTT
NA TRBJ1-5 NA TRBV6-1 CASSDDKFNQPQHF TGTGCCAGCAGTGACGACAAATTCAATCAGCCCCAGCATTTT
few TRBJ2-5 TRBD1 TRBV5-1 CASSLRGQGALQETQYF TGCGCCAGCAGCTTGAGGGGACAGGGGGCGCTTCAAGAGACCCAGTACTTC
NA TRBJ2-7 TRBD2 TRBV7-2 CASSLDVGLAALEQYF TGTGCCAGCAGCTTAGACGTCGGACTAGCGGCTCTCGAGCAGTACTTC
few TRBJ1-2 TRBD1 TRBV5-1 CASSLGQGLGGYTF TGCGCCAGCAGCTTGGGACAGGGTTTGGGTGGCTACACCTTC
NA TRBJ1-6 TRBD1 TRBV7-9 CASSLEDRGVDSPLHF TGTGCCAGCAGCTTAGAGGACAGGGGAGTGGATTCACCCCTCCACTTT
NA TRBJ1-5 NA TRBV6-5 CASTLLTGTTQPQHF TGTGCCAGCACCCTATTAACAGGGACCACACAGCCCCAGCATTTT
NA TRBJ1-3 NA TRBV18 CASSPRAISGNTIYF TGTGCCAGCTCCCCCCGCGCCATCTCTGGAAACACCATATATTTT
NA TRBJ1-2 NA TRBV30 CAWTRIGFRYGYTF TGTGCCTGGACCCGAATCGGGTTCCGGTATGGCTACACCTTC
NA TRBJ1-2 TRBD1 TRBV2 CAGSGQGLIYGYTF TGTGCCGGGTCGGGACAGGGCCTTATATATGGCTACACCTTC
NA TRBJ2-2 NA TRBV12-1 CASSSRKWRPRELFF TGTGCCAGCAGCTCCCGGAAGTGGAGGCCCCGGGAGCTGTTTTTT
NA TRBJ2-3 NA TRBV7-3 CASSPTGAFASGRTDTQYF TGTGCCAGCAGCCCGACGGGGGCGTTTGCTAGCGGTCGAACAGATACGCAGTATTTT
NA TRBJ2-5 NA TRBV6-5 CASTSISAGQETQYF TGTGCCAGCACCAGTATTAGCGCGGGACAAGAGACCCAGTACTTC
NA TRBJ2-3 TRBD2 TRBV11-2 CASSPSGGAGTDTQYF TGTGCCAGCAGCCCTAGCGGGGGGGCCGGTACAGATACGCAGTATTTT
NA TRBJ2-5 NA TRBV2 CASSERGPTQYF TGTGCCAGCAGTGAGCGGGGACCCACCCAGTACTTC
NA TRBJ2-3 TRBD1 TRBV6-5 CASSYATGTGADTQYF TGTGCCAGCAGTTACGCGACAGGGACAGGGGCAGATACGCAGTATTTT
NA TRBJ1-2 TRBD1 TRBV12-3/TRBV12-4 CASSLQGAVGYTF TGTGCCAGCAGTTTGCAGGGGGCGGTCGGCTACACCTTC
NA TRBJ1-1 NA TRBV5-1 CASKEGPTEAFF TGCGCCAGCAAGGAGGGGCCAACTGAAGCTTTCTTT
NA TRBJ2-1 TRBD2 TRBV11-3 CASSHRLAGYNEQFF TGTGCCAGCAGCCATCGACTAGCGGGCTACAATGAGCAGTTCTTC
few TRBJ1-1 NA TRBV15 CATSRGRRANTEAFF TGTGCCACCAGCAGGGGCCGCAGGGCGAACACTGAAGCTTTCTTT
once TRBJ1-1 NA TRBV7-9 CASSLRRGRTTEAFF TGTGCCAGCAGCTTAAGGCGGGGTCGGACCACTGAAGCTTTCTTT